Following are 10 T cell receptor beta chains from one sample sequenced in a study of graft-versus-host responses after intestinal transplantation. For these receptors, no antigen is known. Here immunoSEQ multiplex PCR was the method, and the copy in TCRdb shows in-frame clones only, minus some. Of fewer than 90,000 clones in the sample, about 94% are singletons; the top ten hold about 0.2%. Source: unstimulated CD4+ T cells sorted from spleen or lymph node cells, taken before transplant. These receptors originate from a human donor who was the organ donor for an intestinal transplant.

The chain has TRBV19 and TRBJ1-3; no clear D. Per the germline V gene, CDR1 is LNHDA and CDR2 is SQIVND (reference sequence). V lost 9 bases, J lost 2 bases, and 17 bases lay in between. This CDR3 has 15 amino acids. CDR3 in DNA: TGTGCCAGCCTGGACGGATCAGGACCTGGAAACACCATATATTTT. It codes for CASLDGSGPGNTIYF.

The rearrangement joins TRBV7-2 to TRBJ1-1, with D hard to call. Germline lookup yields CDR1 SGHTA and CDR2 FQGNSA. This CDR3 is 14 amino acids long. Between the trimmed V and J ends, which lost 1 base and 4 bases, there was a span of 10 bases. The chain's CDR3 is CASSLDWGSTEAFF. The CDR3 DNA reads TGTGCCAGCAGCTTAGATTGGGGTTCCACTGAAGCTTTCTTT.

This chain joins TRBV14 and TRBJ2-5; 8 nucleotides align to TRBD1. V trimming: 3 bases; J trimming: 0 bases; junction bases outside the gene matches: 6. CDR1 SGHDN and CDR2 FVKESK come from the germline V gene. This CDR3 region has 16 residues. CDR3 in DNA: TGTGCCAGCAGCCATGACAGGGGTTCGTACCAAGAGACCCAGTACTTC. It encodes CASSHDRGSYQETQYF.

A single count supports this clone. This chain uses TRBV7-8 with TRBJ2-6; D is uncertain. V lost 5 bases and J 0 bases, leaving 11 bases between the germline ends. This CDR3 has 16 amino acids. The germline gives CDR1 SGHVS, CDR2 FQNEAQ. CDR3 region: CASSQTVGSGANVLTF. In nucleotides, the CDR3 is TGTGCCAGCAGCCAAACGGTGGGCTCTGGGGCCAACGTCCTGACTTTC. Using reference TRBV7-8 and TRBJ2-6 for the parts outside the CDR3, the full variable domain is GAGVSQSPRYKVAKRGQDVALRCDPISGHVSLFWYQQALGQGPEFLTYFQNEAQLDKSGLPSDRFFAERPEGSVSTLKIQRTQQEDSAVYLCASSQTVGSGANVLTFGAGSRLTVL.

This chain joins TRBV28 and TRBJ1-3; 10 bases align to TRBD1. Trimming at V came to 4 bases and at J to 8 bases, leaving 14 bases not matched to a gene. The CDR3 runs to 17 residues. Per germline, CDR1 MDHEN and CDR2 SYDVKM. The CDR3 region has the DNA TGTGCCAGCAGTTCTGGCGACAGGGGGCGCGGTTTTGACACCATATATTTT. Its translation: CASSSGDRGRGFDTIYF.

This rearrangement joins TRBV6-6 to TRBJ1-1, with D tentatively TRBD1 (5 bases). CDR3 length: 12 residues. The V gene lost 5 bases and the J gene lost 6 bases, with 10 bases spanning the gap. CDR1 MNHNY and CDR2 SVGAGI come from the germline V gene (reference sequence). The CDR3 here is CASSPLGAEAFF. In DNA form, the CDR3 reads TGTGCCAGCAGTCCCCTAGGGGCTGAAGCTTTCTTT.

The chain couples TRBV7-2 to TRBJ2-2, with D tentatively TRBD2 (6 bases). V was clipped by 4 bases and J by 6 bases, with 12 bases between them. The CDR3 runs to 14 residues. Germline values: CDR1 SGHTA, CDR2 FQGNSA. CDR3 DNA sequence: TGTGCCAGCAGCTCCCCCCGGGGGTCCGGGGAGCTGTTTTTT. It specifies CASSSPRGSGELFF.

The genes are TRBV5-1 and TRBJ1-4; D call uncertain. This CDR3 spans 13 amino acids. V was trimmed by 1 base and J by 8 bases, leaving 9 bases between them. Per germline, CDR1 SGHRS and CDR2 YFSETQ. The CDR3, as DNA: TGCGCCAGCAGCTTGAACCCTGGGGAAAAACTGTTTTTT. Translated, it gives CASSLNPGEKLFF. Drawing the rest from reference TRBV5-1 and TRBJ1-4, the complete variable domain is KAGVTQTPRYLIKTRGQQVTLSCSPISGHRSVSWYQQTPGQGLQFLFEYFSETQRNKGNFPGRFSGRQFSNSRSEMNVSTLELGDSALYLCASSLNPGEKLFFGSGTQLSVL.

This clone has a single count. The chain uses TRBV18 and TRBJ1-1; no definite D call. V lost 4 bases to trimming and J lost 0 bases, with 12 bases between them. Germline-derived CDR1 and CDR2 are KGHSH and LQKENI. This CDR3 is built from 15 residues. The CDR3 loop is CASSLLTDMNTEAFF. For the CDR3, the DNA is TGTGCCAGCTCACTATTAACAGATATGAACACTGAAGCTTTCTTT.

This chain uses TRBV15 with TRBJ2-3; 9 positions match TRBD1. The CDR3 covers 15 residues. Trimming took 5 bases from V and 3 from J; bases not matched to a gene: 6. CDR1 is LNHNV, CDR2 YYDKDF, per germline (reference sequence). CDR3 in DNA: TGTGCCACCAGCCCGGACAGGGGAGTAACAGATACGCAGTATTTT. It yields the protein CATSPDRGVTDTQYF.